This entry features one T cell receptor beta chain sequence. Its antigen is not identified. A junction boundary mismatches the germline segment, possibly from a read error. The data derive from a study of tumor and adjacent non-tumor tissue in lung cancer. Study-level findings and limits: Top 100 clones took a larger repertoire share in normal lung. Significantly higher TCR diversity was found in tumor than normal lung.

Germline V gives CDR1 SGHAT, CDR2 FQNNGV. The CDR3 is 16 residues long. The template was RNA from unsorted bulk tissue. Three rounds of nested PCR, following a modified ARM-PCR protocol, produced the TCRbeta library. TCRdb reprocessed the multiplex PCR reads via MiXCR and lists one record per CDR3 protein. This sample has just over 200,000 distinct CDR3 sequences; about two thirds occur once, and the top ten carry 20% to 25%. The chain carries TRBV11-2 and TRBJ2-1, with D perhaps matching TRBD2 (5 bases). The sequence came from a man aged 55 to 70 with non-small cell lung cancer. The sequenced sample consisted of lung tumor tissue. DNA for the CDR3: TGTGCCAACAGCTTAGATCGACTACTCGAGATGAATGAGCAGTTCTTC. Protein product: CANSLDRLLEMNEQFF.